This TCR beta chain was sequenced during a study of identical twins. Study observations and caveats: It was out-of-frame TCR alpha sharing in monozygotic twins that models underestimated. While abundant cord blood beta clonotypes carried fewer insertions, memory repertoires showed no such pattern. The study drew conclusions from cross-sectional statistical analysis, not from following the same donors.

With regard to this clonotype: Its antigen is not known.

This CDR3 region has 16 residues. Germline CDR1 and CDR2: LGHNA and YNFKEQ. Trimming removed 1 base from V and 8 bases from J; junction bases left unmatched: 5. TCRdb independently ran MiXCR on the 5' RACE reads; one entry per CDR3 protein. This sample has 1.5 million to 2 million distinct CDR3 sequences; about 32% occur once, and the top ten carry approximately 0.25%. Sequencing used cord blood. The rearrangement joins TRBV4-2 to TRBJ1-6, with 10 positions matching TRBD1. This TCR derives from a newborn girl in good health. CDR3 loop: CASSQAPGQGYSPLHF. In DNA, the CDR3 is TGTGCCAGCAGCCAAGCCCCGGGACAGGGGTATTCACCCCTCCACTTT.